Presented here are 29 T cell receptor beta chains from one specimen sequenced in a study of radiation and T cells in renal cell carcinoma. Time point here: baseline pretreatment blood. Specified treatment: 15 Gy SBRT to primary tumor, nephrectomy 4 weeks later. Some clones are missing from TCRdb's copy, which holds only in-frame ones; the method was immunoSEQ multiplex PCR. This sample has tens of thousands of clones, with over 70% found just once. Specimen: blood, collected from a patient whose treatment included radiotherapy and nephrectomy. The receptors were gathered from a man aged 55 to 70 with renal cell carcinoma.

In this sample, this clone turned up once. V is TRBV4-1 and J is TRBJ2-5, with TRBD2 matching 8 bases. V lost 1 base, J lost 4 bases, and 8 bases stayed unmatched. Germline CDR1 and CDR2: MGHRA and YSYEKL. The CDR3 runs to 16 residues. The CDR3 is CASSQGRGLVVETQYF. The CDR3 region has the DNA TGCGCCAGCAGCCAAGGCCGGGGACTAGTAGTAGAGACCCAGTACTTC.

The chain links TRBV4-3 to TRBJ2-3; 11 bases line up with TRBD2. J was trimmed by 4 bases and V by 2 bases; bases with no gene match: 11. CDR3 size: 18 residues. CDR1 and CDR2 (germline): LGHNA, YSLEER. In DNA form, the CDR3 reads TGCGCCAGCAGCCAAAGTGTAGCGGGGGGGCCCCTCGCAGATACGCAGTATTTT. This sequence encodes CASSQSVAGGPLADTQYF.

The rearrangement uses TRBV2 and TRBJ1-3; no definite D call. Trimming pared 7 bases from V and 2 bases from J, leaving 12 bases between. Per germline, CDR1 SNHLY and CDR2 FYNNEI. The length of the CDR3 is 14 residues. The CDR3 here is CASIPGSTGNTIYF. For the CDR3, the DNA is TGTGCCAGCATTCCGGGCAGCACTGGAAACACCATATATTTT.

The rearrangement uses TRBV6-6 and TRBJ1-2; D not resolved. V lost 6 bases and J 2 bases, leaving 13 bases between the germline ends. Germline-derived CDR1 and CDR2 are MNHNY and SVGAGI (reference sequence). The CDR3 totals 14 residues. CDR3 protein: CASRGGETNYGYTF. CDR3 DNA: TGTGCCAGCAGGGGTGGAGAGACGAACTATGGCTACACCTTC.

This sequence joins TRBV7-2 and TRBJ2-5; unclear D gene. The V and J ends lost 5 bases and 7 bases respectively, with 11 bases between them. Germline CDR1 SGHTA, CDR2 FQGNSA. The CDR3 is 12 amino acids. The CDR3 DNA is TGTGCCAGCAGCCTTTCCTACGGGACCCAGTACTTC. It is translated as CASSLSYGTQYF.

This chain joins TRBV14 and TRBJ2-3; TRBD2 matches at 9 bases. Trimming removed 0 bases from V and 6 bases from J; junction bases left unmatched: 10. CDR1 is SGHDN and CDR2 is FVKESK in the germline V gene. This CDR3 region has 17 residues. The CDR3 nucleotides are TGTGCCAGCAGCCAAGATCGGCGAGCGGGGGGTCGGGATACGCAGTATTTT. It is translated as CASSQDRRAGGRDTQYF.

V gene TRBV7-3 combines with J gene TRBJ2-2; D uncertain. This CDR3 is built from 16 residues. Germline-derived CDR1 and CDR2 are SGHTA and FQGTGA. The V gene lost 3 bases and the J gene lost 0 bases, with 11 bases spanning the gap. The CDR3 reads CASSFYGGTNTGELFF. The CDR3 region has the DNA TGTGCCAGCAGCTTTTACGGTGGGACGAACACCGGGGAGCTGTTTTTT. The whole variable domain, remainder taken from reference TRBV7-3 and TRBJ2-2, is GAGVSQTPSNKVTEKGKYVELRCDPISGHTALYWYRQSLGQGPEFLIYFQGTGAADDSGLPNDRFFAVRPEGSVSTLKIQRTERGDSAVYLCASSFYGGTNTGELFFGEGSRLTVL.

The table lists this clone with a few counts. This sequence joins TRBV7-6 and TRBJ2-5; D might be TRBD1 (6 bases). Deletions cut 1 base from V and 4 bases from J, with 7 bases between. The CDR3 extends over 13 amino acids. Germline CDR1 is SGHVS and CDR2 is FNYEAQ. CDR3 sequence: CASSLEQGETQYF. The CDR3 region has the DNA TGTGCCAGCAGCTTAGAACAGGGAGAGACCCAGTACTTC. Full variable domain (rest looked up from reference TRBV7-6 and TRBJ2-5): GAGVSQSPRYKVTKRGQDVALRCDPISGHVSLYWYRQALGQGPEFLTYFNYEAQQDKSGLPNDRFSAERPEGSISTLTIQRTEQRDSAMYRCASSLEQGETQYFGPGTRLLVL.

The DNA for the CDR3 is TGTGTCCAGGGCCCCCAACAGGGGGATTGTGGCTACACCTTC. This translates into CVQGPQQGDCGYTF. The chain links TRBV30 to TRBJ1-2; 8 bases are a match to TRBD1. Germline lookup yields CDR1 GTSNPN and CDR2 SVGIG (reference sequence). The length of the CDR3 is 14 residues. Looking up the rest from reference TRBV30 and TRBJ1-2 gives the full variable domain: SQTIHQWPATLVQPVGSPLSLECTVEGTSNPNLYWYRQAAGRGLQLLFYSVGIGQISSEVPQNLSASRPQDRQFILSSKKLLLSDSGFYLCVQGPQQGDCGYTFGSGTRLTVV.

This clone has only one observation. The chain combines TRBV9 with TRBJ1-1; D gene unclear. V shed 3 bases and J shed 1 base, with 13 bases lying between them. This CDR3 has 15 amino acids. Germline lookup yields CDR1 SGDLS and CDR2 YYNGEE. CDR3 in DNA: TGTGCCAGCAGCGGAAAAGAATCCACGAACACTGAAGCTTTCTTT. Its translation: CASSGKESTNTEAFF.

The chain combines TRBV6-1 with TRBJ1-5, with 10 bases that match TRBD1. The trim removed 8 bases at V and 4 bases at J, leaving 8 bases unmatched. CDR3 size: 15 residues. Looked up from germline, CDR1 is MNHNS and CDR2 is SASEGT. CDR3: CASGMGQGRNQPQHF. CDR3 bases: TGTGCCAGCGGCATGGGACAGGGGAGGAATCAGCCCCAGCATTTT.

The V gene is TRBV10-3, the J gene TRBJ1-2; D remains unclear. Between the trimmed V and J ends, which lost 3 bases and 3 bases, there was a span of 14 bases. Germline V gene data show CDR1 as ENHRY and CDR2 as SYGVKD. The CDR3 consists of 15 residues. DNA of the CDR3: TGTGCCATCAGTGACGCTGTCGGGGTCGACTATGGCTACACCTTC. It translates to CAISDAVGVDYGYTF.

The chain carries TRBV6-1 and TRBJ1-1; TRBD1 might be the D (5 bases). Germline CDR1 MNHNS, CDR2 SASEGT. This CDR3 comprises 14 residues. Trimming removed 6 bases at V and 0 bases at J, with 11 bases between. CDR3 DNA sequence: TGTGCCAGCAGGAACGAGGGACTGAACACTGAAGCTTTCTTT. Protein product: CASRNEGLNTEAFF.

CDR3 loop: CASSTGTGEKLFF. CDR3 nucleotide sequence: TGTGCCAGCAGCACCGGGACAGGGGAAAAACTGTTTTTT. The chain has TRBV5-6 and TRBJ1-4; 9 bases are a match to TRBD1. CDR3 size: 13 residues. V trimming: 4 bases; J trimming: 8 bases; junction bases outside the gene matches: 3. The germline gives CDR1 SGHDT, CDR2 YYEEEE.

This clone has a single count. The chain couples TRBV18 to TRBJ2-1; D is perhaps TRBD1 or TRBD2 (5 bases each). V gave up 3 bases and J gave up 10 bases, with 25 bases separating them. From germline, CDR1 is KGHSH and CDR2 LQKENI. This CDR3 is built from 17 residues. CDR3 residues: CASSPVRAGLDGVEQFF. In nucleotides, the CDR3 is TGTGCCAGCTCACCGGTCAGGGCTGGACTCGACGGAGTGGAGCAGTTCTTC.

The chain is built from TRBV7-8 and TRBJ1-2; the D gene is possibly TRBD1 (5 bases). The V gene's germline CDR1 is SGHVS and CDR2 FQNEAQ. V lost 7 bases to trimming and J lost 8 bases, with 17 bases between them. The CDR3 has 13 amino acids. This CDR3 is CASKTEQVGGYTF. The CDR3 nucleotides are TGTGCCAGCAAGACAGAACAGGTTGGCGGCTACACCTTC. The full variable domain, with the rest looked up from reference TRBV7-8 and TRBJ1-2, is GAGVSQSPRYKVAKRGQDVALRCDPISGHVSLFWYQQALGQGPEFLTYFQNEAQLDKSGLPSDRFFAERPEGSVSTLKIQRTQQEDSAVYLCASKTEQVGGYTFGSGTRLTVV.

The rearrangement links TRBV28 to TRBJ1-5; D is unclear. The CDR3 runs to 12 residues. CDR1 and CDR2 (germline): MDHEN, SYDVKM. V lost 2 bases to trimming and J lost 6 bases, with 5 bases between them. DNA of the CDR3: TGTGCCAGCAGTTTAAGGTTTCAGCCCCAGCATTTT. The encoded protein is CASSLRFQPQHF.

The chain has TRBV18 and TRBJ2-7; TRBD1 is a possible D gene (5 bases). Trimming took off 3 bases at V and 4 bases at J, with 10 bases between the two ends. The CDR3 loop spans 13 amino acids. Germline loops: CDR1 KGHSH, CDR2 LQKENI. CDR3 nucleotides: TGTGCCAGCTCACCCGAACAGGAGTACGAGCAGTACTTC. Its translation: CASSPEQEYEQYF.

The chain recombines TRBV19 with TRBJ2-2; D gene ambiguous. This CDR3 region has 14 residues. Looked up from germline, CDR1 is LNHDA and CDR2 is SQIVND (reference sequence). V was clipped by 7 bases and J by 0 bases, with 9 bases between them. The CDR3 loop reads CASTWGSNTGELFF. In DNA form, the CDR3 reads TGTGCCAGTACCTGGGGTTCGAACACCGGGGAGCTGTTTTTT.

In this sample, this clone turned up once. The rearrangement uses TRBV6-5 and TRBJ1-1; D uncertain. Trimming shortened V by 7 bases and J by 4 bases, and 10 bases separated the two germline ends. The CDR3 covers 12 residues. The V gene's germline CDR1 is MNHEY and CDR2 SVGAGI. The CDR3 nucleotides read TGTGCCAGCAATGGGGTTGGCACTGAAGCTTTCTTT. Encoded protein: CASNGVGTEAFF.

This clone is termed medium-sized. The chain recombines TRBV19 with TRBJ1-1, with a possible D match to TRBD1 (5 bases). The V end lost 5 bases, the J end lost 0 bases, and 13 bases lay between the germline ends. Germline V gives CDR1 LNHDA, CDR2 SQIVND (reference sequence). CDR3 length: 15 amino acids. The CDR3 loop is CASSRGGYMNTEAFF. The CDR3 DNA follows: TGTGCCAGTAGTCGGGGGGGATACATGAACACTGAAGCTTTCTTT.

The chain combines TRBV7-2 with TRBJ2-7, with a weak D call TRBD2 (6 bases). The V end was cut by 2 bases, the J end by 7 bases, with 15 bases between. Germline CDR1 is SGHTA and CDR2 is FQGNSA. This CDR3 spans 14 amino acids. CDR3 DNA: TGTGCCAGCAGCTTATTAATACTAGCTGGTGAGCAGTACGTC. The encoded protein is CASSLLILAGEQYV.

This chain links TRBV2 with TRBJ2-7; TRBD1 is a possible D gene (5 bases). CDR3 size: 13 residues. Trimming removed 3 bases from V and 1 base from J, with 7 bases in between. CDR1 and CDR2 from the germline V gene are SNHLY and FYNNEI. For the CDR3, the DNA is TGTGCCAGCAGTGATCAGGGTTCCTACGAGCAGTACGTC. Its protein is CASSDQGSYEQYV.

This clone was recorded once. This sequence joins TRBV7-9 and TRBJ2-3, with TRBD1 matching over 7 bases. V was pared by 4 bases and J by 4 bases, with 5 bases of the junction left unmatched. The CDR3 length is 14 residues. Germline CDR1 reads SEHNR; CDR2 reads FQNEAQ (reference sequence). The CDR3 spells CASSSDRAPDTQYF. In DNA, the CDR3 is TGTGCCAGCAGCTCCGACAGGGCCCCAGATACGCAGTATTTT.

The DNA of the CDR3 is TGTGCCAGCACCACTCTCCAGGGGGCGCTTGGCTCACCCCTCCACTTT. This codes for CASTTLQGALGSPLHF. The chain joins TRBV27 to TRBJ1-6, with 8 bases aligning to TRBD1. Germline trimming cut 7 bases from V and 10 bases from J; bases unmatched to any gene: 15. The CDR3 extends over 16 amino acids. Germline assignment: CDR1 MNHEY and CDR2 SMNVEV (reference sequence).

The chain joins TRBV29-1 to TRBJ1-6, with 7 bases identical to TRBD1. Germline V lookup: CDR1 SQVTM, CDR2 ANQGSEA. The CDR3 is made up of 14 amino acids. J was trimmed by 12 bases and V by 4 bases; bases with no gene match: 12. The DNA for the CDR3 is TGCAGCGTTGGAGGGGTGGACAGGAAGGGACCCCTCCACTTT. It codes for CSVGGVDRKGPLHF.

CDR3 in amino acids: CASTMGGTQYF. In nucleotides, the CDR3 is TGTGCCAGTACCATGGGAGGCACGCAGTATTTT. The chain uses TRBV19 and TRBJ2-3; possibly TRBD2 for D (6 bases). The CDR3 runs 11 residues. From germline, CDR1 is LNHDA and CDR2 SQIVND (reference sequence). Trimming took off 7 bases at V and 9 bases at J, with 11 bases between the two ends.

There are a few counts of this clone. V and J are TRBV6-6 and TRBJ2-3; D unclear. Trimming cost V 0 bases and J 0 bases, with 7 bases left between them. CDR3 size: 15 residues. In germline, CDR1 is MNHNY, CDR2 SVGAGI (reference sequence). The CDR3 sequence: CASSYSLPSTDTQYF. The CDR3 DNA reads TGTGCCAGCAGTTACTCTCTTCCTAGCACAGATACGCAGTATTTT.

V usage is TRBV12-2 and J usage is TRBJ2-3; the table's D call of TRBD2 was not tested on the DNA. TRBV12-2 is a documented pseudogene. CDR3 size: 18 residues. CDR3: CASRYPHLLAGGTDTQYF. CDR3 coding DNA: TGTGCAAGTCGCTACCCACACCTACTAGCGGGGGGGACAGATACGCAGTATTTT.